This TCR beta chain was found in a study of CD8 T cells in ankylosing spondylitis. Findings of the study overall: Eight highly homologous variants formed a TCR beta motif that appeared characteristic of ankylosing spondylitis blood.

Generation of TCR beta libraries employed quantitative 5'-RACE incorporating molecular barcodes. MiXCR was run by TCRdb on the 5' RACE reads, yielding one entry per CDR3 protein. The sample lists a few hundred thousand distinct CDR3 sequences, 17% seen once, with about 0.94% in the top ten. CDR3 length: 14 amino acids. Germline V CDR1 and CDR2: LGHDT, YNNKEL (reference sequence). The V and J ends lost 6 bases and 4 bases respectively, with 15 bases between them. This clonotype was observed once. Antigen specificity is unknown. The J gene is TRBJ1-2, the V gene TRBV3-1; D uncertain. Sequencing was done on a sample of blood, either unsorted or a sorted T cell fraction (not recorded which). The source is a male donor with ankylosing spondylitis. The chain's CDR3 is CASRLGEGAYGYTF. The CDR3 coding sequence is TGTGCCAGCAGGCTAGGAGAGGGAGCCTATGGCTACACCTTC.